This TCR beta chain comes out of a study of blood T cell repertoires in COVID-19 (dated by TCRdb to 2020 to 2021). For the wider study: Samples covering the acute and convalescent phases of COVID-19 were provided by collaborators in the United States, Italy and Spain. The material from the prospective study consisted of cDNA or gDNA derived from T cells, B-cell-depleted T cells, or PBMCs. Subjects who had been exposed to COVID-19, were actively infected with it, or had recovered from it provided the deeply sampled blood TCRbeta repertoires that made up the dataset. The repertoires were made available in a free public database intended to serve as a resource for research on the immune response to SARS-CoV-2. The samples were drawn from the first 160 participants of the ongoing ImmuneRACE study and from under 1,500 subjects provided by 6 global collaborators. A de-identified subject ID, COVID-19 status, age in years and sex were almost always included in the sample metadata. Where available, HLA class I and class II types were taken from metadata supplied by the sample provider and were not determined by assay-based typing. What the work shows at the level of the full study, not this receptor alone: Clinical and demographic metadata were provided uncurated, with the amount varying by source and participant.

Each collaborating institution followed its own protocols to collect whole blood in K2EDTA tubes. For TCRbeta analysis, collaborators shipped samples as frozen whole blood, isolated PBMCs, or DNA extracted from either of those sample types. For CDR1 and CDR2, the germline V gene lists SGDLS and YYNGEE. Counted from cysteine to phenylalanine, this CDR3 has 15 amino acids. Only CDR3 DNA is held: 45 bases, read in frame from base 1. Between the V and J ends, shortened by 0 bases and 8 bases respectively, the junction contains 16 bases. TCRbeta CDR3 regions were amplified from genomic DNA using the immunoSEQ Assay, a bias-controlled multiplex PCR. On the study's bioinformatics: Within the assay, amplification of reference gene primers was used to estimate how many nucleated cells each sample contained. Sequence reads were collapsed and filtered to measure the absolute abundance of every unique TCRbeta CDR3 rearrangement. Productive Simpson clonality was computed per sample as the square root of Simpson's diversity index over productive rearrangements. TCRdb retrieved this table from immuneACCESS and kept in-frame rearrangements only. Not all clones are present; in checked studies, unresolved V genes account for under half, and no reason is known for the remainder. V, J and clone size are those of that table, while D and trimming were read from the DNA. A total of a few hundred thousand clones appear in this sample, around three quarters of them only once. 7.2% of the sample goes to the ten largest clones.

This clone was observed a single time. No cognate antigen has been identified for it. Base qualities were left out, and no much larger clone turns up one base away. The clonotype originates from a woman between 65 and 79 years old with acute or convalescent COVID-19. This receptor chain uses TRBV9 and TRBJ2-3; no D gene is confidently identified. Source material: peripheral blood. The sequenced DNA: TGTGCCAGCAGCGTAGATCACCAGCCATCGGGTACGCAGTATTTT. Its coded protein is CASSVDHQPSGTQYF.